The 30 T cell receptor beta chains below all came from one sample that was sequenced in a study of T-cell reconstitution after alpha-beta-depleted transplantation in children. Preparation of the TCRbeta library involved a method that used unique molecular identifiers. One entry per CDR3 protein results from TCRdb running MiXCR on the PCR reads. This table has 500,000 or so distinct CDR3 sequences, roughly 33% appearing once. The specimen comprised PBMCs from the stem cell graft donor, sampled from the stem cell graft. The receptors come from a human donor who donated a stem cell graft to a child with aplastic anemia.

This clonotype showed up just a few times. The V call is TRBV6-6, the J call TRBJ1-3, with D unresolved. The CDR3 contains 12 residues. Germline CDR1 is MNHNY and CDR2 is SVGAGI (reference sequence). Trimming stripped 2 bases from V and 11 bases from J, with 10 bases between. CDR3 region: CASSYQRDSIYF. CDR3 bases: TGTGCCAGCAGTTACCAGCGAGACTCCATATATTTT.

This clonotype was counted a few times. The J gene is TRBJ1-6, the V gene TRBV27; a possible D gene is TRBD1 (5 bases). The CDR3 is 15 amino acids. V was clipped by 8 bases and J by 1 base, with 12 bases between them. Germline V gene lookup returns CDR1 MNHEY and CDR2 SMNVEV (reference sequence). The CDR3 coding sequence is TGTGCCAGCCGGGACGGCGGGTCCTATAATTCACCCCTCCACTTT. Residues: CASRDGGSYNSPLHF.

The chain combines TRBV7-2 with TRBJ2-1; 8 bases agree with TRBD2. This CDR3 is 15 amino acids long. The germline gives CDR1 SGHTA, CDR2 FQGNSA. J was trimmed by 6 bases and V by 5 bases; bases with no gene match: 9. The CDR3 nucleotides read TGTGCCAGCAGCCCCGGGGGAAGCGGGAGCAATGAGCAGTTCTTC. It is translated as CASSPGGSGSNEQFF.

In this sample, this clonotype turned up a few times. Here the CDR3 reads CSAKRGVTYEQYF. CDR3 DNA: TGCAGTGCTAAGAGAGGGGTCACCTACGAGCAGTACTTC. The chain employs TRBV20-1 and TRBJ2-7; D is perhaps TRBD1 or TRBD2 (5 bases each). Germline V lookup: CDR1 DFQATT, CDR2 SNEGSKA (reference sequence). CDR3 length: 13 residues. V lost 4 bases, J lost 2 bases, and 12 bases lay in between.

The chain uses TRBV27 and TRBJ1-1, with D tentatively TRBD1 (5 bases). The ends were cut back, 3 bases at V and 5 bases at J, with 13 bases in the middle. CDR3 length: 14 amino acids. Germline V gene sequence: CDR1 MNHEY, CDR2 SMNVEV (reference sequence). The CDR3 coding sequence is TGTGCCAGCAGTTTGCAGGGATGGGGAACTGAAGCTTTCTTT. Amino acid sequence: CASSLQGWGTEAFF.

This clonotype was picked up a small number of times. The chain recombines TRBV7-9 with TRBJ1-3; TRBD1 is a possible D gene (6 bases). V lost 1 base and J 7 bases, leaving 11 bases between the germline ends. Germline V lookup: CDR1 SEHNR, CDR2 FQNEAQ (reference sequence). The CDR3 is 14 amino acids. The CDR3 is CASSLEIQGNTIYF. CDR3 sequence (DNA): TGTGCCAGCAGCTTAGAAATCCAGGGGAACACCATATATTTT.

DNA of the CDR3: TGCACCGTCGCCGGAGATTGGTCCTACAATGAGCAGTTCTTC. Protein sequence: CTVAGDWSYNEQFF. J is TRBJ2-1 and V is TRBV29-1, with unresolved D. This CDR3 spans 14 amino acids. The germline V gene has CDR1 SQVTM and CDR2 ANQGSEA.

The chain has TRBV7-2 and TRBJ1-1, with TRBD1 as a possible D gene (5 bases). CDR1 SGHTA and CDR2 FQGNSA come from the germline V gene. The CDR3 spans 13 residues. Trimming stripped 4 bases from V and 5 bases from J, with 11 bases between. Here the CDR3 reads CASSSRAGTEAFF. The CDR3 DNA sequence: TGTGCCAGCAGCTCCAGGGCGGGGACTGAAGCTTTCTTT.

The chain carries TRBV28 and TRBJ2-3, with 7 positions matching TRBD1. Trimming cost V 5 bases and J 3 bases; bases outside gene matches: 8. Germline V gives CDR1 MDHEN, CDR2 SYDVKM. The CDR3 loop spans 15 amino acids. The CDR3 loop is CASSMTGLLTDTQYF. CDR3 coding DNA: TGTGCCAGCAGTATGACAGGGTTATTGACAGATACGCAGTATTTT.

This chain connects TRBV30 to TRBJ1-5; possible D gene TRBD1, 5 bases. CDR1 GTSNPN and CDR2 SVGIG come from the germline V gene (reference sequence). The CDR3 is 13 amino acids. V was shortened by 3 bases and J by 4 bases, with 10 bases between the two germline ends. CDR3 bases: TGTGCCTGGAGGAGGGGCGGAAATCAGCCCCAGCATTTT. This sequence encodes CAWRRGGNQPQHF.

V and J are TRBV5-4 and TRBJ2-5; TRBD1 matches 7 bases. The J segment lost 3 bases and the V segment lost 1 base, leaving 3 bases of the junction unmatched. This CDR3 contains 14 residues. Germline lookup yields CDR1 SGHNT and CDR2 YYREEE (reference sequence). The CDR3 nucleotides are TGTGCCAGCAGCTTGACAGGGGACAAAGAGACCCAGTACTTC. Translated, it gives CASSLTGDKETQYF.

The V and J genes are TRBV11-2 and TRBJ1-2; no reliable D call. Germline CDR1 is SGHAT and CDR2 is FQNNGV. This CDR3 region has 12 residues. Trimming pared 5 bases from V and 6 bases from J, leaving 10 bases between. Written as DNA, the CDR3 is TGTGCCAGCAGCGACGGGCGGAATGGCTACACCTTC. As protein: CASSDGRNGYTF. The full variable domain, rest sourced from reference TRBV11-2 and TRBJ1-2, is EAGVAQSPRYKIIEKRQSVAFWCNPISGHATLYWYQQILGQGPKLLIQFQNNGVVDDSQLPKDRFSAERLKGVDSTLKIQPAKLEDSAVYLCASSDGRNGYTFGSGTRLTVV.

Only a few counts were recorded for this clonotype. The V call is TRBV7-9, the J call TRBJ2-7; the D gene is possibly TRBD2 (5 bases). Deletions cut 2 bases from V and 6 bases from J, with 11 bases between. The CDR3 has 13 amino acids. CDR1 is SEHNR, CDR2 FQNEAQ, per germline (reference sequence). CDR3 nucleotide sequence: TGTGCCAGCAGCTTAAGCACTAGTTCCGAGCAGTACGTC. This codes for CASSLSTSSEQYV.

Comments on this clonotype: One end of the junction fails to match germline, which may point to a read error. The chain carries TRBV12-3 or TRBV12-4 and TRBJ2-7; possibly TRBD2 for D (5 bases). The CDR3 is 15 residues long. In nucleotides, the CDR3 is TGTGCCAACAGTTCATTCGGGAAAAGCTCCTACGAGCAGTACTTC. Protein product: CANSSFGKSSYEQYF.

This clonotype was detected once. The genes are TRBV20-1 and TRBJ2-1; D remains ambiguous. The CDR3 spans 14 residues. The ends were cut back, 3 bases at V and 2 bases at J, with 11 bases in the middle. CDR1 and CDR2 (germline): DFQATT, SNEGSKA (reference sequence). CDR3 sequence (DNA): TGCAGTGCTAGGAGTCCTACTGCCTACAATGAGCAGTTCTTC. It specifies CSARSPTAYNEQFF.

This clonotype was recorded a few times. The chain has TRBV18 and TRBJ2-4, with a weak D call TRBD1 (5 bases). Germline V gene data show CDR1 as KGHSH and CDR2 as LQKENI. The V end lost 3 bases, the J end lost 6 bases, and 6 bases lay between the germline ends. This CDR3 is built from 12 residues. The CDR3 reads CASSPQGNIQYF. DNA for the CDR3: TGTGCCAGCTCACCCCAGGGAAACATTCAGTACTTC.

The rearrangement links TRBV4-3 to TRBJ2-6; 12 nucleotides agree with TRBD1. The CDR3 extends over 18 amino acids. Germline values: CDR1 LGHNA, CDR2 YSLEER. The trim removed 3 bases at V and 2 bases at J, leaving 5 bases unmatched. CDR3 in amino acids: CASSQAGQGAAGANVLTF. CDR3 sequence (DNA): TGCGCCAGCAGCCAGGCGGGACAGGGGGCGGCTGGGGCCAACGTCCTGACTTTC.

The V call is TRBV7-2, the J call TRBJ2-7, with 7 bases matching TRBD1. The trim removed 1 base at V and 0 bases at J, leaving 6 bases unmatched. CDR1 SGHTA and CDR2 FQGNSA come from the germline V gene. The CDR3 runs to 16 residues. The CDR3 bases are TGTGCCAGCAGCTTAGAAACAGGGGAGCTCTCCTACGAGCAGTACGTC. Translation gives CASSLETGELSYEQYV.

The chain couples TRBV7-8 to TRBJ2-1; the match to TRBD2 covers 9 bases. The CDR3 extends over 16 amino acids. V was pared by 4 bases and J by 8 bases, with 12 bases of the junction left unmatched. Germline assignment: CDR1 SGHVS and CDR2 FQNEAQ. In DNA, the CDR3 is TGTGCCAGCAGCTCCTCCGCGGCGGGAGGGGTCGATGAGCAGTTCTTC. Protein product: CASSSSAAGGVDEQFF.

This clonotype was counted a few times. This chain joins TRBV6-2 or TRBV6-3 and TRBJ2-1; weak D call: TRBD1 (6 bases). The germline V and J ends were trimmed by 0 bases and 10 bases, with 10 bases remaining between them. Germline V gene sequence: CDR1 MNHEY, CDR2 SVGEGT. The CDR3 extends over 13 amino acids. The CDR3 DNA sequence: TGTGCCAGCAGTTACTCGGGCAGGGGAGAGCAGTTCTTC. Its translation: CASSYSGRGEQFF.

This clonotype was observed once. This rearrangement joins TRBV7-2 to TRBJ1-5; a possible D gene is TRBD1 (6 bases). V lost 5 bases, J lost 3 bases, and 14 bases lay in between. From germline, CDR1 is SGHTA and CDR2 FQGNSA. The CDR3 sequence is 15 residues long. The CDR3 DNA reads as TGTGCCAGCAGCGGGGCGACAGGCTCCAATCAGCCCCAGCATTTT. It codes for CASSGATGSNQPQHF. Drawing the rest from reference TRBV7-2 and TRBJ1-5, the complete variable domain is GAGVSQSPSNKVTEKGKDVELRCDPISGHTALYWYRQSLGQGLEFLIYFQGNSAPDKSGLPSDRFSAERTGGSVSTLTIQRTQQEDSAVYLCASSGATGSNQPQHFGDGTRLSIL.

The rearrangement uses TRBV7-9 and TRBJ2-7, with 14 nucleotides matching TRBD2. CDR3 length equals 16 residues. V lost 3 bases to trimming and J lost 6 bases; unmatched junction nucleotides: 7. In germline, CDR1 is SEHNR, CDR2 FQNEAQ (reference sequence). The CDR3 coding sequence is TGTGCCAGCAGCTTTCCGGGACTAGCGGGAGTCACCGAGCAGTACGTC. Encoded protein: CASSFPGLAGVTEQYV.

V usage is TRBV6-1 and J usage is TRBJ1-2; D gene ambiguous. Germline V gene data show CDR1 as MNHNS and CDR2 as SASEGT. The V gene lost 6 bases and the J gene lost 8 bases, with 13 bases spanning the gap. The CDR3 length is 12 residues. The CDR3: CASSHREYGYTF. DNA of the CDR3: TGTGCCAGCAGCCACAGAGAATACGGCTACACCTTC.

This clonotype was counted only a few times. The chain has TRBV20-1 and TRBJ2-2; 13 bases map to TRBD2. Trimming cost V 3 bases and J 5 bases; bases outside gene matches: 15. The CDR3 spans 19 residues. Per the germline V gene, CDR1 is DFQATT and CDR2 is SNEGSKA (reference sequence). The DNA for the CDR3 is TGCAGTGCTAGCAGGCAGGCCCAACTAGCGGGAGGGCGTACCGGGGAGCTGTTTTTT. It is translated as CSASRQAQLAGGRTGELFF.

V is TRBV25-1 and J is TRBJ2-7; 10 nucleotides align to TRBD1. Germline loops: CDR1 MGHDK, CDR2 SYGVNS. J lost 6 bases, V lost 1 base, and 6 bases had no gene match. CDR3 length: 15 residues. The CDR3: CASSELRQGATEQYF. The CDR3 nucleotides read TGTGCCAGCAGTGAATTACGACAGGGGGCTACCGAGCAGTACTTC.

The chain couples TRBV6-2 or TRBV6-3 to TRBJ1-2, with TRBD1 as a possible D gene (5 bases). The ends were cut back, 3 bases at V and 6 bases at J, with 11 bases in the middle. This CDR3 has 13 residues. Germline values: CDR1 MNHEY, CDR2 SVGEGT. The CDR3, as DNA: TGTGCCAGCAGTTATTCCATGGGGGATGGCTACACCTTC. This encodes CASSYSMGDGYTF.

This chain joins TRBV14 and TRBJ2-1; 10 bases are shared with TRBD2. The CDR3 sequence is 18 residues long. The germline V gene has CDR1 SGHDN and CDR2 FVKESK. Trimming cost V 1 base and J 0 bases; bases outside gene matches: 6. CDR3: CASSQALAGVSSYNEQFF. CDR3 bases: TGTGCCAGCAGCCAAGCCCTAGCGGGAGTTAGCTCCTACAATGAGCAGTTCTTC.

In this sample, this clonotype turned up a few times. The chain carries TRBV15 and TRBJ2-7; 7 nucleotides line up with TRBD1. Germline loops: CDR1 LNHNV, CDR2 YYDKDF (reference sequence). Trimming cost V 0 bases and J 6 bases; bases outside gene matches: 8. CDR3 length: 15 residues. The CDR3 region is CATSREIQGNGEQYF. CDR3 nucleotide sequence: TGTGCCACCAGCAGAGAGATACAGGGGAATGGCGAGCAGTACTTC.

This sequence joins TRBV11-1 and TRBJ2-7; 7 bases match TRBD1. CDR1 and CDR2 (germline): SGHAT, FQDESV (reference sequence). CDR3 length equals 18 residues. With V trimmed by 3 bases and J by 3 bases, 17 bases remained unmatched. The CDR3 protein is CASSLVGSGGRNFYEQYF. Written as DNA, the CDR3 is TGTGCCAGCAGCTTGGTTGGGTCAGGGGGACGGAACTTCTACGAGCAGTACTTC. The full variable domain, rest sourced from reference TRBV11-1 and TRBJ2-7, is EAEVAQSPRYKITEKSQAVAFWCDPISGHATLYWYRQILGQGPELLVQFQDESVVDDSQLPKDRFSAERLKGVDSTLKIQPAELGDSAMYLCASSLVGSGGRNFYEQYFGPGTRLTVT.

The chain recombines TRBV29-1 with TRBJ1-2; 8 nucleotides line up with TRBD1. CDR3 length: 13 amino acids. The germline gives CDR1 SQVTM, CDR2 ANQGSEA. V shed 2 bases and J 5 bases; nucleotides not matched to a gene: 4. Here the CDR3 reads CSVERDRNYGYTF. DNA of the CDR3: TGCAGCGTTGAAAGGGACAGGAATTATGGCTACACCTTC.